What follows are 24 T cell receptor beta chains derived from one specimen sequenced in a study of cytomegalovirus exposure and HLA in healthy donors. The PCR used 60 Vbeta and 13 Jbeta primers. Some clones are missing from TCRdb's copy, which holds only in-frame ones; the method was immunoSEQ multiplex PCR. The sample contains over 100,000 clones, more than 60% of which appear only once. The specimen sequenced was PBMCs. These receptors all stem from a woman in her thirties or forties in good health and CMV-seropositive.

This clone has just a few counts. The chain has TRBV6-5 and TRBJ1-1; tentative D call: TRBD1 (6 bases). V lost 6 bases to trimming and J lost 4 bases, with 12 bases between them. This CDR3 region has 13 residues. Germline V lookup: CDR1 MNHEY, CDR2 SVGAGI. The CDR3 here is CASRTGFLTEAFF. CDR3 nucleotide sequence: TGTGCCAGCAGAACAGGGTTTCTCACTGAAGCTTTCTTT.

The chain combines TRBV10-1 with TRBJ2-5, with 11 bases matching TRBD2. Trimming cost V 3 bases and J 7 bases; bases outside gene matches: 10. Germline lookup yields CDR1 WNHNN and CDR2 SYGVQD (reference sequence). The CDR3 loop spans 16 amino acids. The CDR3 region has the DNA TGCGCCAGCAGTGACCATAGCGGGAGGGCCGATGGGACCCAGTACTTC. The encoded protein is CASSDHSGRADGTQYF.

The chain has TRBV9 and TRBJ2-7, with D perhaps matching TRBD1 (5 bases). V was shortened by 3 bases and J by 7 bases, with 23 bases between the two germline ends. From germline, CDR1 is SGDLS and CDR2 YYNGEE. The CDR3 has 16 residues. The CDR3, as DNA: TGTGCCAGCAGCGCCAGAGTGACAGCCGGCGTGGGTGAGCAGTACTTC. Residues: CASSARVTAGVGEQYF.

This clone came up a few times. Sequence at one end of the junction differs from germline and may be a read error. The chain joins TRBV2 to TRBJ1-2; maybe TRBD1 (6 bases). The CDR3 contains 14 residues. Germline CDR1 and CDR2: SNHLY and FYNNEI. The DNA for the CDR3 is TGTGCCAGCAATGAACAGGGCCCAAACTATGGCTACACCTTC. The encoded protein is CASNEQGPNYGYTF.

A single count supports this clone. This rearrangement joins TRBV18 to TRBJ2-3; 14 nucleotides agree with TRBD2. V lost 2 bases to trimming and J lost 5 bases; unmatched junction nucleotides: 0. Germline V lookup: CDR1 KGHSH, CDR2 LQKENI. The CDR3 extends over 15 amino acids. The CDR3 DNA is TGTGCCAGCTCACCAGGGACTAGCGGGAGAGATACGCAGTATTTT. This codes for CASSPGTSGRDTQYF.

Written as DNA, the CDR3 is TGTGCCAGCAGGGGGACAGCTGATGAAAAACTGTTTTTT. Residues: CASRGTADEKLFF. This chain links TRBV6-1 with TRBJ1-4; TRBD1 agrees at 7 bases. This CDR3 region has 13 residues. Germline V gene lookup returns CDR1 MNHNS and CDR2 SASEGT. J lost 6 bases, V lost 6 bases, and 4 bases had no gene match.

This chain uses TRBV19 with TRBJ1-5, with a tentative D call TRBD1 (5 bases). The CDR3 contains 16 residues. Trimming left V 1 base short and J 7 bases short, with 17 bases between. Germline assignment: CDR1 LNHDA and CDR2 SQIVND (reference sequence). Here the CDR3 reads CASSIVMGDSGQPQHF. CDR3 coding DNA: TGTGCCAGTAGTATAGTTATGGGGGACTCCGGGCAGCCCCAGCATTTT.

The CDR3 sequence: CASSLGRGGLETQYF. The CDR3 DNA is TGTGCCAGCAGCTTGGGACGGGGGGGCCTTGAGACCCAGTACTTC. The chain carries TRBV7-8 and TRBJ2-5; TRBD2 matches at 8 bases. J gave up 5 bases and V 3 bases, and 8 bases lay outside the gene matches. The CDR3 runs 15 residues. Germline CDR1 is SGHVS and CDR2 is FQNEAQ.

The chain carries TRBV19 and TRBJ1-3, with D maybe TRBD1 (5 bases). Germline values: CDR1 LNHDA, CDR2 SQIVND (reference sequence). V lost 11 bases to trimming and J lost 0 bases, with 11 bases between them. The CDR3 consists of 13 residues. The DNA for the CDR3 is TGTGCCTCTCGGGGGATCTCTGGAAACACCATATATTTT. It yields the protein CASRGISGNTIYF. The full variable domain, with the rest looked up from reference TRBV19 and TRBJ1-3, is DGGITQSPKYLFRKEGQNVTLSCEQNLNHDAMYWYRQDPGQGLRLIYYSQIVNDFQKGDIAEGYSVSREKKESFPLTVTSAQKNPTAFYLCASRGISGNTIYFGEGSWLTVV.

This CDR3 reads CASGLSYEQYF. DNA of the CDR3: TGTGCCAGCGGACTATCCTACGAGCAGTACTTC. This chain connects TRBV27 to TRBJ2-7; D possibly corresponds to TRBD2 (6 bases). V dropped 8 bases and J dropped 1 base, with 6 bases sitting between them. Germline CDR1 MNHEY, CDR2 SMNVEV (reference sequence). The CDR3 is 11 residues long.

This clone was detected only once. This sequence joins TRBV19 and TRBJ1-5, with 7 nucleotides matching TRBD1. Losses at the gene ends were 2 bases for V and 1 base for J; bases not matched to a gene: 8. The CDR3 runs 17 residues. In germline, CDR1 is LNHDA, CDR2 SQIVND (reference sequence). Written as DNA, the CDR3 is TGTGCCAGTAGTATATCAAGGGGGCGAGGGAGCAATCAGCCCCAGCATTTT. Its protein is CASSISRGRGSNQPQHF. The variable domain in full, with the rest retrieved from reference TRBV19 and TRBJ1-5, is DGGITQSPKYLFRKEGQNVTLSCEQNLNHDAMYWYRQDPGQGLRLIYYSQIVNDFQKGDIAEGYSVSREKKESFPLTVTSAQKNPTAFYLCASSISRGRGSNQPQHFGDGTRLSIL.

CDR3 region: CASRPLAGGPGNEQFF. The CDR3 nucleotides read TGTGCCAGCAGGCCACTAGCGGGGGGGCCGGGGAATGAGCAGTTCTTC. The J gene is TRBJ2-1, the V gene TRBV2; TRBD2 matches at 13 bases. This CDR3 is built from 16 residues. The germline V gene encodes CDR1 SNHLY and CDR2 FYNNEI. V dropped 6 bases and J dropped 7; count of bases not matched to a gene: 9.

This clone was counted a single time. The chain recombines TRBV7-9 with TRBJ1-2; no firm D call. CDR1 SEHNR and CDR2 FQNEAQ come from the germline V gene (reference sequence). The CDR3 contains 14 residues. Trimming took off 4 bases at V and 6 bases at J, with 15 bases between the two ends. CDR3 loop: CASSYPRSTDGYTF. CDR3 nucleotides: TGTGCCAGCAGCTACCCGAGGAGTACGGATGGCTACACCTTC. The entire variable domain, with the rest obtained from reference TRBV7-9 and TRBJ1-2, is as follows: DTGVSQNPRHKITKRGQNVTFRCDPISEHNRLYWYRQTLGQGPEFLTYFQNEAQLEKSRLLSDRFSAERPKGSFSTLEIQRTEQGDSAMYLCASSYPRSTDGYTFGSGTRLTVV.

V gene TRBV7-9 combines with J gene TRBJ1-1, with unresolved D. From germline, CDR1 is SEHNR and CDR2 FQNEAQ (reference sequence). There are 12 residues in the CDR3. Trimming stripped 1 base from V and 6 bases from J, with 6 bases between. The CDR3 protein is CASSLDLPEAFF. The CDR3 coding sequence is TGTGCCAGCAGCTTAGATCTACCTGAAGCTTTCTTT.

V and J are TRBV15 and TRBJ2-7, with TRBD1 identical over 8 bases. V was pared by 8 bases and J by 2 bases, with 5 bases of the junction left unmatched. Looked up from germline, CDR1 is LNHNV and CDR2 is YYDKDF (reference sequence). The CDR3 length is 13 residues. The CDR3 spells CATPAGQAYEQYF. CDR3 bases: TGTGCCACCCCTGCGGGACAGGCCTACGAGCAGTACTTC.

This sequence joins TRBV14 and TRBJ2-7, with D perhaps matching TRBD1 (5 bases). Germline V gives CDR1 SGHDN, CDR2 FVKESK. Trimming stripped 5 bases from V and 4 bases from J, with 9 bases between. The CDR3 is made up of 12 amino acids. The CDR3 reads CASSAGNYEQYF. CDR3 bases: TGTGCCAGCAGCGCAGGGAATTACGAGCAGTACTTC.

V usage is TRBV19 and J usage is TRBJ2-1, with TRBD1 matching 7 bases. Unmatched junction bases numbered 22, after V lost 10 bases and J lost 1 base. The CDR3 runs to 19 residues. Germline CDR1 and CDR2: LNHDA and SQIVND (reference sequence). The CDR3 DNA reads TGTGCCACCAACCCCAGGGGGTTTTCAAGAGGCTGGTCCTACAATGAGCAGTTCTTC. Encoded protein: CATNPRGFSRGWSYNEQFF.

Here the CDR3 reads CASSEAGWGTGAGNNQPQHF. Written as DNA, the CDR3 is TGTGCCAGCAGTGAGGCGGGGTGGGGGACAGGGGCCGGGAATAATCAGCCCCAGCATTTT. This chain connects TRBV6-1 to TRBJ1-5, with 10 bases identical to TRBD1. The germline gives CDR1 MNHNS, CDR2 SASEGT. CDR3 length equals 20 residues. J lost 4 bases, V lost 3 bases, and 18 bases had no gene match.

CDR3 nucleotide sequence: TGCGCCAGCAGTGAGCCCGGGACAGGCACAGATACGCAGTATTTT. Translating it yields CASSEPGTGTDTQYF. The chain is built from TRBV10-2 and TRBJ2-3; TRBD1 agrees at 7 bases. J gave up 1 base and V 2 bases, and 3 bases lay outside the gene matches. CDR1 and CDR2 from the germline V gene are WSHSY and SAAADI. The CDR3 consists of 15 residues.

The chain carries TRBV5-1 and TRBJ2-1; 8 bases match TRBD2. V lost 0 bases, J lost 6 bases, and 8 bases stayed unmatched. Germline CDR1 is SGHRS and CDR2 is YFSETQ. CDR3 length: 16 amino acids. The CDR3 spells CASSLGTSISVNEQFF. The CDR3 region has the DNA TGCGCCAGCAGCTTGGGGACTAGCATCAGTGTCAATGAGCAGTTCTTC.

This chain uses TRBV7-9 with TRBJ2-1, with 9 positions matching TRBD1. From germline, CDR1 is SEHNR and CDR2 FQNEAQ (reference sequence). The CDR3 extends over 15 amino acids. Trimming removed 4 bases from V and 6 bases from J; junction bases left unmatched: 7. The CDR3 protein is CASSSSDRGSNEQFF. CDR3 in DNA: TGTGCCAGCAGCTCCTCGGACAGGGGAAGCAATGAGCAGTTCTTC.

The genes are TRBV10-1 and TRBJ2-1; 13 bases match TRBD2. The junction had 4 bases not matched to a gene; V was cut back by 3 bases and J by 8 bases. Germline assignment: CDR1 WNHNN and CDR2 SYGVQD (reference sequence). This CDR3 is 15 amino acids long. The DNA of the CDR3 is TGCGCCAGCAGTGACGGGACTAGCGGGGACCATGAGCAGTTCTTC. Its translation is CASSDGTSGDHEQFF.

The chain has TRBV5-8 and TRBJ1-2; 7 bases match TRBD1. The CDR3 contains 14 residues. Trimming removed 1 base from V and 4 bases from J; junction bases left unmatched: 4. Germline CDR1 is SGHTS and CDR2 is YDEGEE. CDR3 region: CASSLTGTVYGYTF. The CDR3 coding sequence is TGTGCCAGCAGCTTGACCGGGACAGTCTATGGCTACACCTTC.

V usage is TRBV10-3 and J usage is TRBJ1-3; D is perhaps TRBD1 (5 bases). The CDR3 has 18 residues. Germline CDR1 ENHRY, CDR2 SYGVKD. Between the trimmed V and J ends, which lost 0 bases and 0 bases, there was a span of 15 bases. In nucleotides, the CDR3 is TGTGCCATCAGTGAGTCTCTACTCTTAGACAGCTCTGGAAACACCATATATTTT. Its protein is CAISESLLLDSSGNTIYF.